Detailed here is one TCR beta chain. The data are from a study of T cell changes during pregnancy in multiple sclerosis. TCRdb's copy holds only in-frame clones and misses some; the assay was immunoSEQ multiplex PCR. The data hold some 38,000 clones, with about 90% observed a single time. V was clipped by 0 bases and J by 6 bases, with 17 bases between them. Germline V gives CDR1 SGDLS, CDR2 YYNGEE. The CDR3 extends over 16 amino acids. Sample: CD4+ T cells from peripheral blood mononuclear cells, taken in the second trimester of pregnancy. The chain carries TRBV9 and TRBJ2-3, with D possibly TRBD2 on 6 matching bases. The sequence was collected from a female donor with multiple sclerosis, enrolled in a pregnancy study. The CDR3 loop reads CASSVVDSGNRDTQYF. As DNA, the CDR3 is TGTGCCAGCAGCGTAGTCGATAGCGGAAACCGGGATACGCAGTATTTT. Complete variable domain (other parts from reference TRBV9 and TRBJ2-3): DSGVTQTPKHLITATGQRVTLRCSPRSGDLSVYWYQQSLDQGLQFLIQYYNGEERAKGNILERFSAQQFPDLHSELNLSSLELGDSALYFCASSVVDSGNRDTQYFGPGTRLTVL.